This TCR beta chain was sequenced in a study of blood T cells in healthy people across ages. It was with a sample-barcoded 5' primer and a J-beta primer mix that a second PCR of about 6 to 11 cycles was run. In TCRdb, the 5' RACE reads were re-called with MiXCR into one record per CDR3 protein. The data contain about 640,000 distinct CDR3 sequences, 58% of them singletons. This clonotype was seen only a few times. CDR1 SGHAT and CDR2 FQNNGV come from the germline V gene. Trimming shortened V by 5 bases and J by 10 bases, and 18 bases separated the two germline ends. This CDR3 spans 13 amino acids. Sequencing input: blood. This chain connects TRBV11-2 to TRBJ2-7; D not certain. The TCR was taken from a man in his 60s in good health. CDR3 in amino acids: CASSPPGLPGQYF. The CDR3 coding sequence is TGTGCCAGCAGCCCTCCCGGTCTTCCGGGTCAGTACTTC.